Below, 18 T cell receptor beta chains from the same sample are listed, as sequenced in a study of blood T cell repertoires in COVID-19. Assay used: immunoSEQ multiplex PCR; TCRdb lists only in-frame clones, some missing. The sample contains more than 95,000 clones, 70% to 85% of which appear only once. Specimen: peripheral blood. These TCRs come from a man between 65 and 85 years old with active or convalescent COVID-19.

The genes are TRBV5-8 and TRBJ1-3; weak D call: TRBD1 (5 bases). CDR1 and CDR2 (germline): SGHTS, YDEGEE. This CDR3 region has 18 residues. Trimming cost V 0 bases and J 1 base, with 17 bases left between them. This chain's CDR3 is CASSLVVRQGGSGNTIYF. The DNA of the CDR3 is TGTGCCAGCAGCTTGGTAGTTCGGCAGGGAGGTTCTGGAAACACCATATATTTT.

This chain uses TRBV28 with TRBJ1-2, with 11 bases identical to TRBD1. From germline, CDR1 is MDHEN and CDR2 SYDVKM. The J segment lost 5 bases and the V segment lost 1 base, leaving 3 bases of the junction unmatched. The CDR3 length is 15 residues. The CDR3 spells CASSLSGTGGYGYTF. CDR3 bases: TGTGCCAGCAGTTTATCCGGGACAGGGGGATATGGCTACACCTTC.

This clone has only one observation. The chain joins TRBV5-1 to TRBJ1-2; 9 positions agree with TRBD1. CDR3 length: 15 residues. The germline V gene has CDR1 SGHRS and CDR2 YFSETQ. Losses at the gene ends were 4 bases for V and 8 bases for J; bases not matched to a gene: 12. The CDR3: CASSDQTGGRGGYTF. The CDR3 DNA reads TGCGCCAGCAGCGATCAGACAGGGGGAAGGGGCGGCTACACCTTC.

The chain employs TRBV5-1 and TRBJ1-2; 7 nucleotides match TRBD1. The junction had 13 bases not matched to a gene; V was cut back by 3 bases and J by 5 bases. This CDR3 region has 16 residues. CDR1 and CDR2 (germline): SGHRS, YFSETQ. CDR3 sequence (DNA): TGCGCCAGCAGCTGGGTCGCAGGGGGAAATTGGTATGGCTACACCTTC. Encoded protein: CASSWVAGGNWYGYTF.

V and J are TRBV7-9 and TRBJ1-4; TRBD1 might be the D (6 bases). Trimming removed 11 bases from V and 5 bases from J, with 18 bases in between. The CDR3 is 14 amino acids. Germline loops: CDR1 SEHNR, CDR2 FQNEAQ (reference sequence). The CDR3 DNA is TGTGCCGGGGGACCCCCGGGGACAAATGAAAAACTGTTTTTT. As protein: CAGGPPGTNEKLFF.

This CDR3 is CASSLYYEQYF. The CDR3 coding sequence is TGTGCCAGCAGCTTATACTACGAGCAGTACTTC. The chain combines TRBV7-2 with TRBJ2-7, with D hard to call. V was shortened by 2 bases and J by 3 bases, with 2 bases between the two germline ends. The CDR3 is made up of 11 amino acids. CDR1 SGHTA and CDR2 FQGNSA come from the germline V gene.

CDR3 in amino acids: CASSSSGGTREQFF. The CDR3 nucleotides read TGTGCCAGCAGCAGTAGCGGGGGGACTCGAGAGCAGTTCTTC. The rearrangement joins TRBV6-2 or TRBV6-3 to TRBJ2-1, with TRBD2 matching 10 bases. Germline V gene lookup returns CDR1 MNHEY and CDR2 SVGEGT. The J segment lost 10 bases and the V segment lost 6 bases, leaving 9 bases of the junction unmatched. CDR3 size: 14 residues.

This clone was counted a few times. The V call is TRBV28, the J call TRBJ1-4, with TRBD1 matching 7 bases. The CDR3 totals 16 residues. Trimming at V came to 7 bases and at J to 0 bases, leaving 8 bases not matched to a gene. Looked up from germline, CDR1 is MDHEN and CDR2 is SYDVKM. CDR3 in amino acids: CASKPGGIATNEKLFF. The CDR3 DNA reads TGTGCCAGCAAGCCAGGGGGGATTGCAACTAATGAAAAACTGTTTTTT.

This clone was found once. The rearrangement uses TRBV30 and TRBJ1-5; TRBD1 is a possible D gene (6 bases). Germline CDR1 is GTSNPN and CDR2 is SVGIG (reference sequence). V lost 3 bases to trimming and J lost 4 bases, with 13 bases between them. The CDR3 runs 14 residues. CDR3 loop: CAWRNWGQNQPQHF. As DNA, the CDR3 is TGTGCCTGGAGAAACTGGGGGCAGAATCAGCCCCAGCATTTT. The full variable domain, in which reference TRBV30 and TRBJ1-5 provide the parts outside the CDR3, is SQTIHQWPATLVQPVGSPLSLECTVEGTSNPNLYWYRQAAGRGLQLLFYSVGIGQISSEVPQNLSASRPQDRQFILSSKKLLLSDSGFYLCAWRNWGQNQPQHFGDGTRLSIL.

The CDR3 nucleotides are TGTGCCACCAGCAGAGATCGGGATAGAGAGCATGAAGCTTTCTTT. It codes for CATSRDRDREHEAFF. This chain connects TRBV15 to TRBJ1-1; no clear D gene. The germline V gene encodes CDR1 LNHNV and CDR2 YYDKDF (reference sequence). The CDR3 length is 15 residues. V shed 0 bases and J shed 7 bases, with 15 bases lying between them.

The rearrangement joins TRBV19 to TRBJ2-2; weak D call: TRBD2 (5 bases). The V and J ends lost 6 bases and 0 bases respectively, with 11 bases between them. Germline CDR1 is LNHDA and CDR2 is SQIVND (reference sequence). The CDR3 runs 15 residues. The CDR3 DNA reads TGTGCCAGTAGGAGGGCACAGTCGAACACCGGGGAGCTGTTTTTT. Protein product: CASRRAQSNTGELFF.

The chain combines TRBV18 with TRBJ1-1; 9 nucleotides agree with TRBD1. The V gene's germline CDR1 is KGHSH and CDR2 LQKENI. Germline trimming cut 2 bases from V and 4 bases from J; bases unmatched to any gene: 5. There are 15 residues in the CDR3. The CDR3 region is CASSPTGGSATEAFF. For the CDR3, the DNA is TGTGCCAGCTCACCAACAGGGGGCTCGGCCACTGAAGCTTTCTTT.

The chain employs TRBV9 and TRBJ2-3; no clear D gene. There are 15 residues in the CDR3. V was clipped by 0 bases and J by 1 base, with 9 bases between them. Looked up from germline, CDR1 is SGDLS and CDR2 is YYNGEE. CDR3 residues: CASSVEGQGTDTQYF. The CDR3 DNA reads as TGTGCCAGCAGCGTAGAAGGTCAGGGCACAGATACGCAGTATTTT.

The gene calls are TRBV28 and TRBJ2-2, with 9 bases lining up with TRBD2. The CDR3 loop spans 16 amino acids. The J segment lost 3 bases and the V segment lost 6 bases, leaving 8 bases of the junction unmatched. CDR1 MDHEN and CDR2 SYDVKM come from the germline V gene. CDR3 sequence: CASRPSAGGDTGELFF. In nucleotides, the CDR3 is TGTGCCAGCAGGCCCTCAGCGGGAGGCGACACCGGGGAGCTGTTTTTT.

The chain has TRBV6-5 and TRBJ2-3; 10 bases match TRBD2. Trimming at V came to 6 bases and at J to 6 bases, leaving 9 bases not matched to a gene. This CDR3 region has 15 residues. From germline, CDR1 is MNHEY and CDR2 SVGAGI. In nucleotides, the CDR3 is TGTGCCAGCAGCCGACTAGCGGGTTTGGGTGATACGCAGTATTTT. The encoded protein is CASSRLAGLGDTQYF.

The V and J genes are TRBV7-2 and TRBJ2-7; 13 positions agree with TRBD2. CDR1 and CDR2 from the germline V gene are SGHTA and FQGNSA. J lost 9 bases, V lost 5 bases, and 4 bases had no gene match. The CDR3 has 13 amino acids. The CDR3 DNA reads TGTGCCAGCAGCGGGACTAGCGGGAATTGGCAGTACTTC. As protein: CASSGTSGNWQYF.

This chain links TRBV28 with TRBJ2-3; 10 nucleotides agree with TRBD1. CDR3 length: 15 amino acids. Trimming cost V 7 bases and J 4 bases; bases outside gene matches: 8. From germline, CDR1 is MDHEN and CDR2 SYDVKM. CDR3 loop: CASIGPGTGADTQYF. The CDR3 DNA reads as TGTGCCAGCATTGGCCCGGGGACAGGGGCAGATACGCAGTATTTT.

The rearrangement links TRBV11-3 to TRBJ2-4; 9 bases are shared with TRBD1. The CDR3 runs to 15 residues. V dropped 4 bases and J dropped 1; count of bases not matched to a gene: 2. From germline, CDR1 is SGHNT and CDR2 YENEEA. The CDR3 DNA is TGTGCCAGCAGCTCGGACAGGGGTGCCAAAAACATTCAGTACTTC. It yields the protein CASSSDRGAKNIQYF.